Below are 2 T cell receptor beta chains sequenced from a single sample in a study of shared clonotypes between healthy human individuals. Repertoires were generated with immunoSEQ multiplex PCR, while TCRdb's copy carries only in-frame clones and drops some. The sample yields about 2 million clones, about 94% seen once. Naive CD8 cells comprised CD45RO-negative, CCR7-positively selected cells, excluding terminally differentiated effector memory CD45RA+ cells. What was sequenced was naive CD8+ T cells sorted from blood. These receptors came from a man between 18 and 35 years old in good health.

The chain joins TRBV2 to TRBJ2-5; TRBD2 agrees at 8 bases. Losses at the gene ends were 1 base for V and 2 bases for J; bases not matched to a gene: 6. The CDR3 runs to 16 residues. Germline CDR1 reads SNHLY; CDR2 reads FYNNEI. The CDR3: CASSEGWSGGQETQYF. The DNA for the CDR3 is TGTGCCAGCAGTGAAGGTTGGAGCGGGGGACAAGAGACCCAGTACTTC.

This clone was picked up one time. Other DNA sequences in the sample encode the same CDR3. The chain recombines TRBV7-9 with TRBJ2-7; perhaps TRBD2 as D (6 bases). Germline V CDR1 and CDR2: SEHNR, FQNEAQ (reference sequence). V shed 5 bases and J shed 2 bases, with 10 bases lying between them. CDR3 length: 13 residues. The CDR3 sequence is CASSQGGTYEQYF. CDR3 bases: TGTGCCAGCAGCCAAGGAGGGACCTACGAGCAGTACTTC.